This T cell receptor beta chain originates from a study of blood T cell repertoires in COVID-19. Original data processing: Researchers report that nucleated cell counts were estimated from reference gene primer amplification. Using immunoSEQ multiplex PCR, the repertoire was profiled, and TCRdb retains in-frame clones only, with some absent. Clone size and V and J calls were adopted from that table, with D and trimming inferred from the DNA. The data hold about 120,000 clones, with 87% observed a single time. The CDR3 has 14 residues. Germline values: CDR1 MNHEY, CDR2 SVGAGI. Unmatched junction bases numbered 11, after V lost 11 bases and J lost 4 bases.

This receptor was taken from a woman aged 45-59 years with acute or convalescent COVID-19. J is TRBJ1-2 and V is TRBV6-5; TRBD1 matches at 9 bases. The specimen was peripheral blood. In nucleotides, the CDR3 is TGTGCCGAGGCGGGACAGGGAGAAGGCTATGGCTACACCTTC. Translating gives CAEAGQGEGYGYTF.